One and the same sample provided the 9 T cell receptor beta chains below, sequenced in a study of shared clonotypes between healthy human individuals. Profiling relied on immunoSEQ multiplex PCR, and the TCRdb table lists in-frame clones only, not all of them. The table shows hundreds of thousands of clones, with 95% to 98% occurring only once. The sequenced sample was naive CD4+ T cells sorted from blood. Regarding subset: CD45RA+ positively selected. These receptors all stem from a woman in her twenties or thirties in good health.

The chain carries TRBV6-1 and TRBJ1-5; maybe TRBD1 (6 bases). Germline CDR1 and CDR2: MNHNS and SASEGT. The V end lost 7 bases, the J end lost 9 bases, and 22 bases lay between the germline ends. CDR3 length equals 15 residues. The CDR3 DNA is TGTGCCAGCACCCCCATGGGGGCCGGAGATTCGCCCCAGCATTTT. Translating gives CASTPMGAGDSPQHF.

The V and J genes are TRBV10-3 and TRBJ2-7; 7 bases match TRBD2. With V trimmed by 8 bases and J by 1 base, 5 bases remained unmatched. CDR3 length: 13 amino acids. The germline CDR1 and CDR2 sequences are ENHRY and SYGVKD. The CDR3 region has the DNA TGTGCCATCGCCGGGGGGATGTCCTACGAGCAGTACTTC. Amino acid sequence: CAIAGGMSYEQYF.

The chain has TRBV7-7 and TRBJ2-3; D perhaps matches TRBD2 (6 bases). The V gene's germline CDR1 is SSHAT and CDR2 FNYEAQ (reference sequence). The CDR3 is 16 residues long. Trimming shortened V by 1 base and J by 1 base, and 12 bases separated the two germline ends. The CDR3 sequence is CASSLGGGDGTDTQYF. Here the CDR3 DNA reads TGTGCCAGCAGCTTAGGGGGCGGGGACGGCACAGATACGCAGTATTTT.

The chain couples TRBV7-2 to TRBJ2-7, with D perhaps matching TRBD1 (6 bases). Per the germline V gene, CDR1 is SGHTA and CDR2 is FQGNSA. This CDR3 comprises 15 residues. V lost 1 base to trimming and J lost 7 bases, with 17 bases between them. This CDR3 is CASSLGRGSRGEQYF. As DNA, the CDR3 is TGTGCCAGCAGCTTAGGCCGTGGATCGAGGGGGGAGCAGTACTTC.

The V call is TRBV7-9, the J call TRBJ2-3; 7 bases map to TRBD2. Germline CDR1 reads SEHNR; CDR2 reads FQNEAQ (reference sequence). V was clipped by 3 bases and J by 5 bases; unmatched bases: 2. The CDR3 has 13 residues. The CDR3 coding sequence is TGTGCCAGCAGCTTCGTAGCGGGAGATACGCAGTATTTT. It specifies CASSFVAGDTQYF.

This chain uses TRBV7-8 with TRBJ2-5, with D maybe TRBD1 (6 bases). The V end lost 9 bases, the J end lost 7 bases, and 15 bases lay between the germline ends. Germline CDR1 is SGHVS and CDR2 is FQNEAQ. The CDR3 covers 12 residues. This CDR3 reads CASQQGMGTQYF. The DNA for the CDR3 is TGTGCCAGTCAACAGGGTATGGGGACCCAGTACTTC.

V usage is TRBV5-1 and J usage is TRBJ2-7, with D possibly being TRBD1 or TRBD2 (5 bases each). The germline V gene encodes CDR1 SGHRS and CDR2 YFSETQ. The CDR3 consists of 14 residues. V dropped 0 bases and J dropped 3 bases, with 10 bases sitting between them. This CDR3 reads CASSLDGTVYEQYF. The CDR3 DNA reads TGCGCCAGCAGCTTGGATGGGACCGTCTACGAGCAGTACTTC.

The chain carries TRBV28 and TRBJ1-3; D is uncertain. V dropped 6 bases and J dropped 0 bases, with 9 bases sitting between them. The CDR3 runs to 14 residues. CDR1 MDHEN and CDR2 SYDVKM come from the germline V gene. In nucleotides, the CDR3 is TGTGCCAGCAGACCAGTCGGCTCTGGAAACACCATATATTTT. This encodes CASRPVGSGNTIYF. Supplemented by reference TRBV28 and TRBJ1-3, the full variable domain reads DVKVTQSSRYLVKRTGEKVFLECVQDMDHENMFWYRQDPGLGLRLIYFSYDVKMKEKGDIPEGYSVSREKKERFSLILESASTNQTSMYLCASRPVGSGNTIYFGEGSWLTVV.

V and J are TRBV6-6 and TRBJ2-7, with D tentatively TRBD1 (5 bases). From germline, CDR1 is MNHNY and CDR2 SVGAGI (reference sequence). The CDR3 sequence is 13 residues long. V was pared by 6 bases and J by 2 bases, with 11 bases between. This chain's CDR3 is CASSAGSPYEQYF. DNA for the CDR3: TGTGCCAGCAGCGCAGGGTCCCCCTACGAGCAGTACTTC.